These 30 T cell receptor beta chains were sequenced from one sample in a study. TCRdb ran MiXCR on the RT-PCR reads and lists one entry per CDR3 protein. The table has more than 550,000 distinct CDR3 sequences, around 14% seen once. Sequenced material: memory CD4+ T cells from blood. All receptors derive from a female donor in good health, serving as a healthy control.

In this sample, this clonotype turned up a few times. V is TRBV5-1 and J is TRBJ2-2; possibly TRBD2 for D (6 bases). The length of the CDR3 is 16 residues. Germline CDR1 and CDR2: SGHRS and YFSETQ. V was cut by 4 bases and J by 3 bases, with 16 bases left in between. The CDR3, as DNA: TGCGCCAGCAGCCCGGGACTTTCCGCGGACACCGGGGAGCTGTTTTTT. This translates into CASSPGLSADTGELFF.

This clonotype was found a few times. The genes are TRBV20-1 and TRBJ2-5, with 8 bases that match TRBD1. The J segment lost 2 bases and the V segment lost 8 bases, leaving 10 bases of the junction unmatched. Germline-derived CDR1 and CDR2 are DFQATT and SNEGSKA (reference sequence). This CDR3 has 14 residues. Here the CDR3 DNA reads TGCAGTTCCTACGACAGGGGCTGGCAAGAGACCCAGTACTTC. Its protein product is CSSYDRGWQETQYF.

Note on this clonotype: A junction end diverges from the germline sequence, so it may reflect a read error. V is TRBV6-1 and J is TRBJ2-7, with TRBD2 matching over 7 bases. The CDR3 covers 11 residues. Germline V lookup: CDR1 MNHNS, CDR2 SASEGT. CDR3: CASSEGRVTNF. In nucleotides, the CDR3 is TGTGCCAGCAGTGAGGGGAGGGTGACGAACTTC.

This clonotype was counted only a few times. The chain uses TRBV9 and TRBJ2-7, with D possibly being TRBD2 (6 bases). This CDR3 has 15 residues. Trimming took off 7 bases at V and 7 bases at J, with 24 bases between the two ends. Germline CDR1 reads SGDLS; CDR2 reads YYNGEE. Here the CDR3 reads CASSVGAGKSKEQYF. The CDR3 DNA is TGTGCCAGCTCGGTGGGCGCGGGAAAGTCGAAAGAGCAGTACTTC.

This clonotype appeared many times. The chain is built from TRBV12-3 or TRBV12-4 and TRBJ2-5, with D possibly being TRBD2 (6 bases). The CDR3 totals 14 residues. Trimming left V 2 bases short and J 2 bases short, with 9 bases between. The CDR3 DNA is TGTGCCAGCAGTTTATTGGGGGGACAAGAGACCCAGTACTTC. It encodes CASSLLGGQETQYF.

For the CDR3, the DNA is TGCAGTGCTAGGAAATCGGCAGGGAGCGGGTACGAGCAGTACTTC. This codes for CSARKSAGSGYEQYF. The V and J genes are TRBV20-1 and TRBJ2-7; tentative D call: TRBD2 (6 bases). This CDR3 region has 15 residues. Germline assignment: CDR1 DFQATT and CDR2 SNEGSKA (reference sequence). V lost 3 bases to trimming and J lost 4 bases, with 19 bases between them.

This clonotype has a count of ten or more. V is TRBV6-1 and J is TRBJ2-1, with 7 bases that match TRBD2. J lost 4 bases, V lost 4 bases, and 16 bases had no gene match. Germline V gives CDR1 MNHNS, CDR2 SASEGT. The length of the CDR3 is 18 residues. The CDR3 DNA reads TGTGCCAGCAGTGCCTCAAATTCGGGAGCTAGCGGATACAATGAGCAGTTCTTC. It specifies CASSASNSGASGYNEQFF.

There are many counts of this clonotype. The CDR3 sequence: CASSQWEASSGYRNEQFF. The CDR3 DNA sequence: TGCGCCAGCAGCCAATGGGAAGCGAGTAGCGGGTACCGCAATGAGCAGTTCTTC. The rearrangement joins TRBV5-1 to TRBJ2-1; TRBD2 matches 7 bases. V shed 4 bases and J 6 bases; nucleotides not matched to a gene: 19. CDR3 length equals 18 residues. CDR1 and CDR2 from the germline V gene are SGHRS and YFSETQ.

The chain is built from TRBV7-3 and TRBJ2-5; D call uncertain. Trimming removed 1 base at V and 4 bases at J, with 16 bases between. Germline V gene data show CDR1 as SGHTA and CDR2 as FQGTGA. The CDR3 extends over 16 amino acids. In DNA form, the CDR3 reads TGTGCCAGCAGCTTAAACCCCCCCGGCTACACAGAGACCCAGTACTTC. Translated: CASSLNPPGYTETQYF.

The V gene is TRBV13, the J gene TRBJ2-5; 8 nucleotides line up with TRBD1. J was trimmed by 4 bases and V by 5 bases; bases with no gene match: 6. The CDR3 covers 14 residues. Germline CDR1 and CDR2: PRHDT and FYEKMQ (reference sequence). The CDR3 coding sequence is TGTGCCAGCAGCACATCCACAGGGGGAGAGACCCAGTACTTC. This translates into CASSTSTGGETQYF.

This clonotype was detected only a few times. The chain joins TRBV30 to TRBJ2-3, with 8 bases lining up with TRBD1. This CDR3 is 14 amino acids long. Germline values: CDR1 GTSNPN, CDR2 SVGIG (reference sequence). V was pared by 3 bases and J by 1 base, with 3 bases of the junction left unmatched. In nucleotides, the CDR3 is TGTGCCTGGAGCCCGGGACAGGGCACAGATACGCAGTATTTT. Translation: CAWSPGQGTDTQYF.

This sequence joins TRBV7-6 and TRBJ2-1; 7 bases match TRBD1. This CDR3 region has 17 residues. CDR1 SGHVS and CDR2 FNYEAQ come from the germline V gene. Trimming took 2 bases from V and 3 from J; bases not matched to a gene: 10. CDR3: CASSLSTVGTVYNEQFF. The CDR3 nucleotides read TGTGCCAGCAGCTTATCGACGGTTGGGACAGTCTACAATGAGCAGTTCTTC.

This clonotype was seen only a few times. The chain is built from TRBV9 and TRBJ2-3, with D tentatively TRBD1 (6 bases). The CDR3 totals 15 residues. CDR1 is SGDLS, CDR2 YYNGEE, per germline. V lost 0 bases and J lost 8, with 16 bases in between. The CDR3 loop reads CASSVGGPTPGTQYF. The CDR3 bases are TGTGCCAGCAGCGTAGGGGGGCCGACCCCGGGTACGCAGTATTTT.

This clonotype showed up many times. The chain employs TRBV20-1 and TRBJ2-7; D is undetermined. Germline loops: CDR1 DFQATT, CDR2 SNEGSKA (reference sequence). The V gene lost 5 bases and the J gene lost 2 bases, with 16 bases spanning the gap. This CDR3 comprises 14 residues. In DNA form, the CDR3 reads TGCAGTGCTGTAGACGATCTGGGCGCCTACGAGCAGTACTTC. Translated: CSAVDDLGAYEQYF.

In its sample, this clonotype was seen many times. The CDR3 loop reads CAISEEGDPYEQYF. The CDR3 nucleotides are TGTGCCATCAGTGAGGAGGGGGACCCCTACGAGCAGTACTTC. The V gene is TRBV10-3, the J gene TRBJ2-7; D possibly corresponds to TRBD1 (6 bases). Deletions cut 2 bases from V and 2 bases from J, with 10 bases between. CDR1 is ENHRY and CDR2 is SYGVKD in the germline V gene. There are 14 residues in the CDR3.

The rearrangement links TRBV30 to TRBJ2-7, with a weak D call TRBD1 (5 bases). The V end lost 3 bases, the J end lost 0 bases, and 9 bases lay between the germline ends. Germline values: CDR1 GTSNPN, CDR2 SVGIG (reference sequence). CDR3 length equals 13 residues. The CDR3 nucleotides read TGTGCCTGGAGGGCAGGGAACTCCTACGAGCAGTACTTC. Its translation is CAWRAGNSYEQYF. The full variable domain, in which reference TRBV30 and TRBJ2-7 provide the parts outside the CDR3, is SQTIHQWPATLVQPVGSPLSLECTVEGTSNPNLYWYRQAAGRGLQLLFYSVGIGQISSEVPQNLSASRPQDRQFILSSKKLLLSDSGFYLCAWRAGNSYEQYFGPGTRLTVT.

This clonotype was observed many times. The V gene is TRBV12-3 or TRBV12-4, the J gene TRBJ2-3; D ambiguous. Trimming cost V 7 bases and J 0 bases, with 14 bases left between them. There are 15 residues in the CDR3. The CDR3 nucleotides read TGTGCCAGCAATAGACTGATCGGTAGCACAGATACGCAGTATTTT. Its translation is CASNRLIGSTDTQYF.

CDR3 DNA: TGCAGCGTTGGGCAGAATGCCGCGGCTTTCTTT. The encoded protein is CSVGQNAAAFF. J is TRBJ1-1 and V is TRBV29-1, with D unresolved. Germline loops: CDR1 SQVTM, CDR2 ANQGSEA. The CDR3 length is 11 residues. V lost 4 bases, J lost 11 bases, and 14 bases lay in between.

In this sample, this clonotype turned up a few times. CDR3 DNA: TGTGCCATCTCCAGGGGGGATGAGAACACTGAAGCTTTCTTT. It codes for CAISRGDENTEAFF. The rearrangement links TRBV10-3 to TRBJ1-1; 7 nucleotides align to TRBD1. V dropped 8 bases and J dropped 1; count of bases not matched to a gene: 7. Germline V gene data show CDR1 as ENHRY and CDR2 as SYGVKD. The CDR3 is 14 amino acids.

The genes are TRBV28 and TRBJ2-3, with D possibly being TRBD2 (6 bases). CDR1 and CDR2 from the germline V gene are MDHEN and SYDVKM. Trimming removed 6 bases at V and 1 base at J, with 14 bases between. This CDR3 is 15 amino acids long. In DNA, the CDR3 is TGTGCCAGCAGCTCTTGGGACTTGGGCACAGATACGCAGTATTTT. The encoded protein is CASSSWDLGTDTQYF. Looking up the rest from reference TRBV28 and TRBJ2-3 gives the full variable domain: DVKVTQSSRYLVKRTGEKVFLECVQDMDHENMFWYRQDPGLGLRLIYFSYDVKMKEKGDIPEGYSVSREKKERFSLILESASTNQTSMYLCASSSWDLGTDTQYFGPGTRLTVL.

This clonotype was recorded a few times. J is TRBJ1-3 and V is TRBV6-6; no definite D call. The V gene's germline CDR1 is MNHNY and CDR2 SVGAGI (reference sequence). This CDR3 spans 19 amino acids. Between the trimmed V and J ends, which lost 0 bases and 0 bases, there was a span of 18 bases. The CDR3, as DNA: TGTGCCAGCAGTTACTCGAGTCCCAGGACCACGTACTCTGGAAACACCATATATTTT. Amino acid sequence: CASSYSSPRTTYSGNTIYF.

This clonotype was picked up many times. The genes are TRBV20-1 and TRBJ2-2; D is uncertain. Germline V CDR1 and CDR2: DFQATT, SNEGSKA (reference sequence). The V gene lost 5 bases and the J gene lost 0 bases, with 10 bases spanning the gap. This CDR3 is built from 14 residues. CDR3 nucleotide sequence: TGCAGTGCTGAACAGTTGGCGAACACCGGGGAGCTGTTTTTT. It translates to CSAEQLANTGELFF.

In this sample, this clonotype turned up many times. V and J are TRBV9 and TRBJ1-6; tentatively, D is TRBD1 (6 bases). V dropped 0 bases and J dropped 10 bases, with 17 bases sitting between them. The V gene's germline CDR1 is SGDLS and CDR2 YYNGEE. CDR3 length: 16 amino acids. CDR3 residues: CASSVAMGGWDSPLHF. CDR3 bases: TGTGCCAGCAGCGTAGCTATGGGGGGCTGGGACTCACCCCTCCACTTT.

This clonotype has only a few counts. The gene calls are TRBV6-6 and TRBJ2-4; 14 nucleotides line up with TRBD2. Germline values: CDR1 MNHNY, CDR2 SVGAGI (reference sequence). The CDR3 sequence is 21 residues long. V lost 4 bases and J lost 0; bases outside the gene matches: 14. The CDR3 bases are TGTGCCAGCAGTTTCCCCCGACTAGCGGGAGGGAAAACGGGAGCCAAAAACATTCAGTACTTC. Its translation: CASSFPRLAGGKTGAKNIQYF.

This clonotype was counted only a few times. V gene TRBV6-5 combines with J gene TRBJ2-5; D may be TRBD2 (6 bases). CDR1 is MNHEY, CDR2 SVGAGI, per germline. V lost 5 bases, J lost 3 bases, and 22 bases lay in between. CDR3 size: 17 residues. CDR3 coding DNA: TGTGCCAGCAGTACCCCGGGTGGGGGGACGGGGGAAGAGACCCAGTACTTC. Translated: CASSTPGGGTGEETQYF.

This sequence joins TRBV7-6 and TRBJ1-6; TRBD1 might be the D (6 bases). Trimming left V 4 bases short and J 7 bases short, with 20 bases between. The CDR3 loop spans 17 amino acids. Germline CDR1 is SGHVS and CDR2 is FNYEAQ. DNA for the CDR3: TGTGCCAGCAGCTCCGTTGCAGGGGCCGGTTGGAATTCACCCCTCCACTTT. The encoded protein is CASSSVAGAGWNSPLHF.

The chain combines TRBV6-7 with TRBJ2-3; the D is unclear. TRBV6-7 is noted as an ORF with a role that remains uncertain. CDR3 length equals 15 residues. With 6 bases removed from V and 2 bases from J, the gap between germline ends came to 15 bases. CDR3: CASSPVGPNTDTQYF. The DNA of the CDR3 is TGTGCCAGCAGCCCAGTCGGGCCAAACACAGATACGCAGTATTTT.

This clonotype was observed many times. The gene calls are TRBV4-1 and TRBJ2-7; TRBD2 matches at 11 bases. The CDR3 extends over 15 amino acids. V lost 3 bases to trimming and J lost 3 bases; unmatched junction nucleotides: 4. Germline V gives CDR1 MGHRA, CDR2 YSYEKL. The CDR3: CASSQTGTSGYEQYF. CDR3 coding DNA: TGCGCCAGCAGCCAGACCGGGACTAGCGGCTACGAGCAGTACTTC.

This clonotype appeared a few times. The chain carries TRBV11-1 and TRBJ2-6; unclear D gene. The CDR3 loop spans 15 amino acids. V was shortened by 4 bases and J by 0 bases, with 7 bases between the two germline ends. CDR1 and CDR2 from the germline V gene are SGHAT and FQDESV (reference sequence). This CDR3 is CASSSLRSGANVLTF. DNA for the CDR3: TGTGCCAGCAGCTCTCTACGCTCTGGGGCCAACGTCCTGACTTTC.

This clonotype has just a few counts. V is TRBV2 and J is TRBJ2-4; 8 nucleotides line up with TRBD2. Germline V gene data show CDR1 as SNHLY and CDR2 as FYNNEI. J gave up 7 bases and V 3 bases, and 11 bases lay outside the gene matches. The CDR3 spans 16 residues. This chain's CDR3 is CASSDELAEGRNIQYF. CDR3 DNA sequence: TGTGCCAGCAGTGACGAACTAGCGGAGGGTAGGAACATTCAGTACTTC. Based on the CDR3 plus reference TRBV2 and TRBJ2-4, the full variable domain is EPEVTQTPSHQVTQMGQEVILRCVPISNHLYFYWYRQILGQKVEFLVSFYNNEISEKSEIFDDQFSVERPDGSNFTLKIRSTKLEDSAMYFCASSDELAEGRNIQYFGAGTRLSVL.